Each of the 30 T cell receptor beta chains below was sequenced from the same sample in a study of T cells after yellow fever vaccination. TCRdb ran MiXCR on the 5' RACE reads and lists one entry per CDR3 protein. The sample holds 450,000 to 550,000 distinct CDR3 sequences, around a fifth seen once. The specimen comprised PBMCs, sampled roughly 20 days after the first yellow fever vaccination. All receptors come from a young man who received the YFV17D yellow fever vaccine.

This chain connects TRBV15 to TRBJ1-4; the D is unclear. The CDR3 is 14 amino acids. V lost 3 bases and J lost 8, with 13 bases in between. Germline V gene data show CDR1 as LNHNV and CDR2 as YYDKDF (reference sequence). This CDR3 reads CATSRETVTEKLFF. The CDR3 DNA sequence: TGTGCCACCAGCAGGGAAACGGTGACCGAAAAACTGTTTTTT.

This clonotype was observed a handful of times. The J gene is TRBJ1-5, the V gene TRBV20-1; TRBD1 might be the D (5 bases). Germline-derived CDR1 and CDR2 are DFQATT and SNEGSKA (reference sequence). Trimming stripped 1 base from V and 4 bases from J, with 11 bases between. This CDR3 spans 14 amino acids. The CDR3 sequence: CSARGGTTNQPQHF. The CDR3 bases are TGCAGTGCTAGAGGGGGGACCACAAATCAGCCCCAGCATTTT.

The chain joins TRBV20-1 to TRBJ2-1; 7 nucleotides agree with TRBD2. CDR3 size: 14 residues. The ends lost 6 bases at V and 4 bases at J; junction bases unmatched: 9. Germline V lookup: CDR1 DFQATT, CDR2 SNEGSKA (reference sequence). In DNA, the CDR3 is TGCAGTGCCTGTCCTAGCGGCGTATACAATGAGCAGTTCTTC. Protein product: CSACPSGVYNEQFF.

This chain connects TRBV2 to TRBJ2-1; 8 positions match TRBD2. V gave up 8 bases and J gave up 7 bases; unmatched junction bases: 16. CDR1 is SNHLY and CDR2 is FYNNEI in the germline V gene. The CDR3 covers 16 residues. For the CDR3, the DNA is TGTGCCAGCCTCTGGACGGGGGGGGTGGTGATAAATGAGCAGTTCTTC. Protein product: CASLWTGGVVINEQFF.

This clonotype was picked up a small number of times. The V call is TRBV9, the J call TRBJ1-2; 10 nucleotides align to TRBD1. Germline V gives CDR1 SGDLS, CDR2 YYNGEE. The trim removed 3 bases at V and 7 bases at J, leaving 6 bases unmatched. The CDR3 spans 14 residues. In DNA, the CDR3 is TGTGCCAGCAGCGCGGGGACAGGGGTGACTGGCTACACCTTC. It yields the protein CASSAGTGVTGYTF. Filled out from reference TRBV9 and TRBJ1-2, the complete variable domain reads DSGVTQTPKHLITATGQRVTLRCSPRSGDLSVYWYQQSLDQGLQFLIQYYNGEERAKGNILERFSAQQFPDLHSELNLSSLELGDSALYFCASSAGTGVTGYTFGSGTRLTVV.

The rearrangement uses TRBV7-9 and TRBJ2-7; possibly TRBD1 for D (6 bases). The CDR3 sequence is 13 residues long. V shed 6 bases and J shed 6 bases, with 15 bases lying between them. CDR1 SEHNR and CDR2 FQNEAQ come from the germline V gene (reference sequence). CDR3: CASSSTGISEQYV. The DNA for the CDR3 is TGTGCCAGCAGTTCAACAGGGATCTCCGAGCAGTACGTC.

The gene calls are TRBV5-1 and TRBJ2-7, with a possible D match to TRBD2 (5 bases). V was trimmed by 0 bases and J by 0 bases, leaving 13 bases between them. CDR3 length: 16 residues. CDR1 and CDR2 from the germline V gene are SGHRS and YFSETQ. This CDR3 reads CASSLGVSGLSYEQYF. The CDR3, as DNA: TGCGCCAGCAGCTTGGGGGTAAGCGGACTCTCCTACGAGCAGTACTTC.

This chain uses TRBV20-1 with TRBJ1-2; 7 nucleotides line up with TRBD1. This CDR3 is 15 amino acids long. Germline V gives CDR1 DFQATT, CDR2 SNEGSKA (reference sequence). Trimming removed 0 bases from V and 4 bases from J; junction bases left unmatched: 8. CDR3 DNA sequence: TGCAGTGCTAGAGATGGATTAGACAGGGTCTATGGCTACACCTTC. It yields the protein CSARDGLDRVYGYTF.

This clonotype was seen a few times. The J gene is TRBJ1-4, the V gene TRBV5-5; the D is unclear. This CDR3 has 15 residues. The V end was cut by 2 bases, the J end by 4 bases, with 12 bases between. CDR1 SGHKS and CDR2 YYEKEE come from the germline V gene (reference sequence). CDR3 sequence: CASSLPFTDNEKLFF. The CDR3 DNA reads TGTGCCAGCAGCTTACCTTTTACCGATAATGAAAAACTGTTTTTT.

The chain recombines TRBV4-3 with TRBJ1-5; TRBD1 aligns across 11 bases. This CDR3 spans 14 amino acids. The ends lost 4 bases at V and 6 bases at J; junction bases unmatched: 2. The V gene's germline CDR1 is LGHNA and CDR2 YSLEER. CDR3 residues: CASSRGTGGQPQHF. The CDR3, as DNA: TGCGCCAGCAGCCGTGGGACAGGGGGTCAGCCCCAGCATTTT.

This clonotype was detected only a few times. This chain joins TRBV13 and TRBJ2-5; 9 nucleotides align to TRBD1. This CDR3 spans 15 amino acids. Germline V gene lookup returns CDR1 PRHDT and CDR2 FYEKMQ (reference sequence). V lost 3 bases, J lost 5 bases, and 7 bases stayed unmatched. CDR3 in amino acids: CASSFSQGARETQYF. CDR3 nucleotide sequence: TGTGCCAGCAGCTTTTCACAGGGGGCGAGGGAGACCCAGTACTTC.

The CDR3 here is CASSETGTLAPLHF. CDR3 coding DNA: TGTGCCAGCAGTGAAACTGGGACACTGGCACCCCTCCACTTT. V gene TRBV6-1 combines with J gene TRBJ1-6; D possibly corresponds to TRBD1 (6 bases). Per the germline V gene, CDR1 is MNHNS and CDR2 is SASEGT. The ends were cut back, 2 bases at V and 11 bases at J, with 13 bases in the middle. The CDR3 spans 14 residues.

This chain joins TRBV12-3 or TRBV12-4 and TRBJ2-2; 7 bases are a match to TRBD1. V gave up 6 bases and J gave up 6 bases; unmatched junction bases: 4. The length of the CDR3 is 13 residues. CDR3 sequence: CASRDRAPGELFF. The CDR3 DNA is TGTGCCAGCAGAGACAGGGCTCCCGGGGAGCTGTTTTTT.

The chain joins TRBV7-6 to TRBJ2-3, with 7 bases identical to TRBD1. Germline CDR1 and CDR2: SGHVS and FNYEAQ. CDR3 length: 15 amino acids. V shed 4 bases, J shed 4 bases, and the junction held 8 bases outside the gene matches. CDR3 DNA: TGTGCCAGCAGCTCTAGGGGGCGTTCCTCAGATACGCAGTATTTT. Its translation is CASSSRGRSSDTQYF.

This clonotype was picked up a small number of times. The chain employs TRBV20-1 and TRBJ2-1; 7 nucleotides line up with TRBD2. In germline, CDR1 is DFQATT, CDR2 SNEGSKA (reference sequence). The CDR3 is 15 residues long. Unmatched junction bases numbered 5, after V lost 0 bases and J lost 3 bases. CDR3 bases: TGCAGTGCTAGAGATGTGCCGGGAGGCTACAATGAGCAGTTCTTC. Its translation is CSARDVPGGYNEQFF.

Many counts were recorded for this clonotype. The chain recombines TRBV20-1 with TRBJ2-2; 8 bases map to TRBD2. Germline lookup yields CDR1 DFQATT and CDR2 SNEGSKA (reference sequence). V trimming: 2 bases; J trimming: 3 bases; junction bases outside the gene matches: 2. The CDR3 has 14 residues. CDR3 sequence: CSARSSGDTGELFF. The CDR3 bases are TGCAGTGCTAGAAGTAGCGGGGACACCGGGGAGCTGTTTTTT.

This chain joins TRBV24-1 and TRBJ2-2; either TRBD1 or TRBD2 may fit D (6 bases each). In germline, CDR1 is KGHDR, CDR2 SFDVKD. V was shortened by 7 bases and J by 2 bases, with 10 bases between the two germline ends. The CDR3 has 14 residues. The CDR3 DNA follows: TGTGCCACCAGGGAGGGACACAACACCGGGGAGCTGTTTTTT. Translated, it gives CATREGHNTGELFF.

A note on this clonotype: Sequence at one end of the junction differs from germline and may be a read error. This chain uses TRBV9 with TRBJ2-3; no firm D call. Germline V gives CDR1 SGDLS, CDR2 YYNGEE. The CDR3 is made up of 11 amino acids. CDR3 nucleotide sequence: TGTGCCAGCAGTTACCGAGATACGCTGTATTTT. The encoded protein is CASSYRDTLYF.

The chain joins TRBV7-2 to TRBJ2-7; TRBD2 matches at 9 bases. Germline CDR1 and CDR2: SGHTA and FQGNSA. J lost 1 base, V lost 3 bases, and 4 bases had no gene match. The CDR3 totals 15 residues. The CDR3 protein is CASSFAAGGSYEQYF. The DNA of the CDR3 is TGTGCCAGCAGCTTCGCAGCGGGGGGTTCCTACGAGCAGTACTTC.

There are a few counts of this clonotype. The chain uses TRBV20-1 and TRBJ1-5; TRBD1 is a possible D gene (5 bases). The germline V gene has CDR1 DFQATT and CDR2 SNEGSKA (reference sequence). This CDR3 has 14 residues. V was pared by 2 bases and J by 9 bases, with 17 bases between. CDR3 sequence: CSARLEQGVGPQHF. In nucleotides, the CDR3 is TGCAGTGCTAGACTAGAGCAGGGAGTAGGGCCCCAGCATTTT.

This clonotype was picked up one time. In DNA, the CDR3 is TGTGCCAGCGGGGACAGGGTTGGTTCACCCCTCCACTTT. The encoded protein is CASGDRVGSPLHF. The chain has TRBV27 and TRBJ1-6, with TRBD1 matching over 9 bases. The CDR3 runs 13 residues. Unmatched junction bases numbered 5, after V lost 8 bases and J lost 9 bases. Germline CDR1 and CDR2: MNHEY and SMNVEV (reference sequence).

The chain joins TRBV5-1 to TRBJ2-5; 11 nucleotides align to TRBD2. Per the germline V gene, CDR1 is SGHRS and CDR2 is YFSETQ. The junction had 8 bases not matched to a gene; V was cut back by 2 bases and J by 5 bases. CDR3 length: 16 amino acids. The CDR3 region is CASSFLAGGDSETQYF. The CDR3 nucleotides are TGCGCCAGCAGCTTTCTAGCGGGGGGCGACTCGGAGACCCAGTACTTC.

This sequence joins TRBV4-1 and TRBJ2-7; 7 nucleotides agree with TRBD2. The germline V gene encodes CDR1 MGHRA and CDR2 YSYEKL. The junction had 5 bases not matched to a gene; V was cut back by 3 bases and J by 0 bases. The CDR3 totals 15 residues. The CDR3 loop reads CASSQGLSSSYEQYF. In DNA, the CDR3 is TGCGCCAGCAGCCAGGGACTATCGAGCTCCTACGAGCAGTACTTC.

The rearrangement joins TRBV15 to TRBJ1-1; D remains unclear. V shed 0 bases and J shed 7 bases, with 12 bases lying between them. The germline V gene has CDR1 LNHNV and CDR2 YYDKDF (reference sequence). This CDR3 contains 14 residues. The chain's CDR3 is CATSRDGRQSEAFF. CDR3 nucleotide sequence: TGTGCCACCAGCAGAGATGGCAGACAAAGTGAAGCTTTCTTT.

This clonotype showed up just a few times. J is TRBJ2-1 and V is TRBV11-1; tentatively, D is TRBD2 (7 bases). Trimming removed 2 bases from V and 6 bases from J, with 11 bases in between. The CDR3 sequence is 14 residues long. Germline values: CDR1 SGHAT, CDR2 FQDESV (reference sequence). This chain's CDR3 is CASSLLRGRNEQFF. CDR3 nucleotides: TGTGCCAGCAGCTTATTGCGGGGGCGCAATGAGCAGTTCTTC.

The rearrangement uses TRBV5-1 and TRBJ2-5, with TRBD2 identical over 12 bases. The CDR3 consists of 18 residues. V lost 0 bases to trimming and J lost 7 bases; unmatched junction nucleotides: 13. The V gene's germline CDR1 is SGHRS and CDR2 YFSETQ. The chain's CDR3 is CASSLDTGTSGPRGTQYF. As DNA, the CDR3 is TGCGCCAGCAGCTTGGATACCGGGACTAGCGGGCCGAGAGGGACCCAGTACTTC. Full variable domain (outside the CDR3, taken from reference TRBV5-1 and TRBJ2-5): KAGVTQTPRYLIKTRGQQVTLSCSPISGHRSVSWYQQTPGQGLQFLFEYFSETQRNKGNFPGRFSGRQFSNSRSEMNVSTLELGDSALYLCASSLDTGTSGPRGTQYFGPGTRLLVL.

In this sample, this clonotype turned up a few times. The CDR3 here is CATSRDLGTQETQYF. The CDR3 bases are TGTGCCACCAGCAGAGATCTGGGGACACAAGAGACCCAGTACTTC. This chain connects TRBV15 to TRBJ2-5, with D possibly TRBD1 on 6 matching bases. The V end was cut by 0 bases, the J end by 2 bases, with 10 bases between. The CDR3 contains 15 residues. CDR1 and CDR2 from the germline V gene are LNHNV and YYDKDF (reference sequence).

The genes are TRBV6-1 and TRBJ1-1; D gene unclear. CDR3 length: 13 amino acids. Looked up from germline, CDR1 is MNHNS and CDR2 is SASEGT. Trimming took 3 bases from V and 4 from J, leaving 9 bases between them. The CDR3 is CASSDGPTTEAFF. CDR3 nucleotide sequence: TGTGCCAGCAGTGATGGGCCGACCACTGAAGCTTTCTTT.

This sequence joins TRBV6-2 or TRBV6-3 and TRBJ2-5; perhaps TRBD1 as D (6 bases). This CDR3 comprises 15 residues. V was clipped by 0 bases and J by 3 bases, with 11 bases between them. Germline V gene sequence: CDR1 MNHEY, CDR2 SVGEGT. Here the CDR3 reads CASSYSWAGEETQYF. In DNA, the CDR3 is TGTGCCAGCAGTTACTCATGGGCAGGGGAAGAGACCCAGTACTTC.

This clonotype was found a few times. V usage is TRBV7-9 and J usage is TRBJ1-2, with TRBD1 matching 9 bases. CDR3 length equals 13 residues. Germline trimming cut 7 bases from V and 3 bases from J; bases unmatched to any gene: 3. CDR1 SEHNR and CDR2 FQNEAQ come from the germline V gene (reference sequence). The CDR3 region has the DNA TGTGCCAGCACCCGGACAGGGGACTATGGCTACACCTTC. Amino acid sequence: CASTRTGDYGYTF.